This T cell receptor (beta chain) was observed in a study of molecular identifiers for immune sequencing clone quantification (dated by TCRdb to about 2018). In terms of the full investigation: In a replicate experiment, RNA from roughly 21,000 or 96,000 naive CD8 T cells was split into five aliquots, four of which were sequenced. This methods study used CD8 T cells to benchmark TCR RNA copy counting and molecular-identifier clustering-based TCR repertoire sequencing (MIDCIRS). Beyond this particular receptor, the publication reports: Around 2.9 recovered TCR RNA copies per cell were obtained by modeling, versus about 10 by digital PCR, implying a capture efficiency of approximately 30%. A single cell's worth of spiked-in Jurkat TCR RNA was reported detectable even among one million naive CD8 T cells. Spiked-in Jurkat TCR RNA (around nine copies' worth), which is not part of the donor repertoire, was contained in the naive libraries. In CMV-specific effector cells, over 99% of molecules were held by clones above 20 RNA copies, whereas under 1% of molecules were held by such clones in naive cells. When barcode sub-clustering was not used, chimeric consensus sequences inflated TCR diversity, with chimeras reaching as high as 47%. The sizes of highly expanded clones could end up underestimated when identical TCR molecules share a barcode.

Ends trimmed: V by 5 bases, J by 5 bases; bases unmatched to a gene: 12. CDR1 and CDR2 are drawn from the germline V gene: SGHVS, FNYEAQ. From the cysteine through the phenylalanine, the CDR3 covers 18 amino acids. Of the read, only the CDR3 DNA is kept; its 54 bases are in frame from base 1. Library prep was done by PCR. The run used an Illumina HiSeq 4000. Bulk TCR libraries were made following a previously described method, with the TCR primers given in Table S5. The Qiagen AllPrep DNA/RNA kit was used to purify total RNA. Reads from multiple sequencing runs of the same library were pooled before analysis. For the original study's pipeline: Reads were retained only if the reads had an exact TCR constant sequence, and the retained reads were trimmed to 150 nt and grouped according to their 12-nt molecular barcodes. Reads within each barcode group were sub-clustered using a 15% Levenshtein threshold, and quality-weighted consensus sequences were constructed for each RNA molecule. Non-functional sequences were filtered out, along with any lower-count sequence sitting one edit away from another sequence. Based on a fit of two negative binomial distributions, barcode sub-clusters having less than 20% of the maximum read count were discarded. TCRdb reran the public reads through fastp at Q25 and MiXCR, keeping productive beta chains. Duplicate CDR3 protein sequences are folded into a single record with the most common DNA and genes. TCRdb, rather than the study authors, made the V and J calls. The sample table contains around 460,000 distinct CDR3 sequences; only one count was recorded for about a fifth of them. 0.7% to 1% of the sample is held by the ten biggest clonotypes.

Naive CD8 T cell libraries were made from around 18,000 to 910,000 sorted cells using 10%, 30% or 50% of purified RNA. Naive CD8 T cells, defined as CD8+CD4-CCR7+CD45RA+, were FACS-sorted into RLT Plus buffer on a BD FACSAria II. Detection sensitivity was tested by spiking Jurkat RNA equal to fewer than twelve TCR copies' worth into samples containing roughly 17,000-1,100,000 naive CD8 T cells. CD8 T cells were enriched with RosetteSep CD8+ T Cell Enrichment Cocktail and Ficoll-Paque, followed by ACK red cell lysis. This clonotype was detected a few times. Its target antigen remains unknown. Base qualities are not provided; no much larger clone lies one nucleotide away.

The receptor comes from a human donor in good health. Some libraries in this study had Jurkat cell RNA spiked in. The chain is encoded by TRBV7-6 joined to TRBJ1-6; 10 junctional bases match TRBD1. Input material: naive CD8+ T cells from blood, with Jurkat cell RNA spiked in. According to the study, the label for this sample's cell subset or site signals: FACS-sorted CD8+CD4-CCR7+CD45RA+ naive T cells. At the DNA level, the sequence is TGTGCCAGCAGCCGGACGGTAGCCGGGACAGGGGATAATTCACCCCTCCACTTT. This is translated as CASSRTVAGTGDNSPLHF.